Presented here are 3 T cell receptor beta chains from one specimen sequenced in a study of T-cell memory formation after mild COVID-19. TCRdb reprocessed the 5' RACE reads via MiXCR and lists one record per CDR3 protein. The data contain around 420,000 distinct CDR3 sequences, 20% to 25% of them singletons. The material sequenced was PBMCs or a T cell subset sorted from them (not recorded which). The receptor source for this set is an adult woman who had mild COVID-19 (a few samples of this study predate the infection). Cell type and time point are not known.

The chain uses TRBV7-2 and TRBJ2-3, with TRBD2 as a possible D gene (6 bases). The CDR3 covers 15 residues. The V end lost 5 bases, the J end lost 0 bases, and 12 bases lay between the germline ends. Germline values: CDR1 SGHTA, CDR2 FQGNSA. The CDR3 bases are TGTGCCAGCAGCCCAGGACTATCTAGCACAGATACGCAGTATTTT. This encodes CASSPGLSSTDTQYF.

This clonotype showed up just a few times. The J gene is TRBJ2-3, the V gene TRBV5-1; D unresolved. Per the germline V gene, CDR1 is SGHRS and CDR2 is YFSETQ. Trimming shortened V by 0 bases and J by 4 bases, and 9 bases separated the two germline ends. CDR3 length equals 14 residues. The CDR3 nucleotides read TGCGCCAGCAGCTTGGCTCTGGCCTCAGATACGCAGTATTTT. The encoded protein is CASSLALASDTQYF.

The rearrangement uses TRBV5-1 and TRBJ2-1; 10 nucleotides line up with TRBD2. In germline, CDR1 is SGHRS, CDR2 YFSETQ. The junction had 8 bases not matched to a gene; V was cut back by 5 bases and J by 3 bases. The CDR3 spans 16 residues. CDR3 residues: CASRPLAGASYNEQFF. The DNA of the CDR3 is TGCGCCAGCAGACCCCTAGCGGGAGCAAGCTACAATGAGCAGTTCTTC. Drawing the rest from reference TRBV5-1 and TRBJ2-1, the complete variable domain is KAGVTQTPRYLIKTRGQQVTLSCSPISGHRSVSWYQQTPGQGLQFLFEYFSETQRNKGNFPGRFSGRQFSNSRSEMNVSTLELGDSALYLCASRPLAGASYNEQFFGPGTRLTVL.